These T cell receptor beta chains were read from a single sample in a study of blood T cell repertoires in COVID-19. The protocol was immunoSEQ multiplex PCR, while the TCRdb copy is restricted to in-frame clones and leaves out a portion. The sample has about 160,000 clones; over 70% are singletons. The source material was peripheral blood. These receptors were collected from a man in his 70s with acute or convalescent COVID-19. Both conserved end residues are part of each CDR3. A D gene is named only where the DNA matches it firmly. Clone size appears in some rows only: once, few, many, or a class for an expanded clone.

clone_size: -
j_call: TRBJ1-3
d_call: -
v_call: TRBV2
cdr3_aa: CASRLGLSGNTIYF
cdr3_nt: TGTGCCAGCAGATTGGGACTCTCTGGAAACACCATATATTTT

clone_size: -
j_call: TRBJ2-7
d_call: TRBD2
v_call: TRBV4-1
cdr3_aa: CASSRELAIDEQYF
cdr3_nt: TGCGCCAGCAGCCGGGAACTAGCGATAGACGAGCAGTACTTC

clone_size: -
j_call: TRBJ2-5
d_call: -
v_call: TRBV2
cdr3_aa: CASSPWNRIQETQYF
cdr3_nt: TGTGCCAGCAGTCCCTGGAACAGGATCCAAGAGACCCAGTACTTC

clone_size: -
j_call: TRBJ2-1
d_call: TRBD2
v_call: TRBV28
cdr3_aa: CASTGLAGAGWQFF
cdr3_nt: TGTGCCAGCACTGGACTAGCGGGGGCTGGGTGGCAGTTCTTC

clone_size: -
j_call: TRBJ1-2
d_call: -
v_call: TRBV13
cdr3_aa: CASSSTGANYGYTF
cdr3_nt: TGTGCCAGCAGCTCGACGGGAGCTAACTATGGCTACACCTTC

clone_size: -
j_call: TRBJ1-2
d_call: -
v_call: TRBV29-1
cdr3_aa: CSVDVGSFSYGYTF
cdr3_nt: TGCAGCGTTGATGTCGGGAGTTTTAGTTATGGCTACACCTTC

clone_size: -
j_call: TRBJ1-1
d_call: -
v_call: TRBV6-5
cdr3_aa: CASRTESEAFF
cdr3_nt: TGTGCCAGCAGGACAGAATCTGAAGCTTTCTTT

clone_size: few
j_call: TRBJ2-2
d_call: TRBD1
v_call: TRBV24-1
cdr3_aa: CATSDDRANTGELFF
cdr3_nt: TGTGCCACCAGTGACGACAGGGCGAACACCGGGGAGCTGTTTTTT

clone_size: -
j_call: TRBJ2-3
d_call: -
v_call: TRBV2
cdr3_aa: CASLAGSHTDTQYF
cdr3_nt: TGTGCCAGCCTCGCGGGGAGTCACACAGATACGCAGTATTTT

clone_size: -
j_call: TRBJ1-5
d_call: TRBD1
v_call: TRBV6-4
cdr3_aa: CASAGTVSNQPQHF
cdr3_nt: TGTGCCAGCGCCGGGACAGTTAGCAATCAGCCCCAGCATTTT

clone_size: -
j_call: TRBJ1-1
d_call: -
v_call: TRBV7-9
cdr3_aa: CASTLSKNTEAFF
cdr3_nt: TGTGCCAGCACCTTATCAAAGAACACTGAAGCTTTCTTT

clone_size: -
j_call: TRBJ2-7
d_call: TRBD1
v_call: TRBV4-2
cdr3_aa: CASSQQTQGASYEQYF
cdr3_nt: TGTGCCAGCAGCCAACAAACCCAGGGGGCCAGCTACGAGCAGTACTTC

clone_size: -
j_call: TRBJ1-1
d_call: -
v_call: TRBV12-3/TRBV12-4
cdr3_aa: CASRLRQNTEAFF
cdr3_nt: TGTGCCAGCAGACTCCGACAGAACACTGAAGCTTTCTTT

clone_size: -
j_call: TRBJ1-1
d_call: -
v_call: TRBV27
cdr3_aa: CASSSNNQGEKAFF
cdr3_nt: TGTGCCAGCAGTTCTAACAACCAGGGTGAAAAAGCTTTCTTT

clone_size: many
j_call: TRBJ1-1
d_call: -
v_call: TRBV4-1
cdr3_aa: CASSHTRDTRTEAFF
cdr3_nt: TGCGCCAGCAGCCATACCCGGGACACGCGCACTGAAGCTTTCTTT

clone_size: -
j_call: TRBJ2-7
d_call: TRBD2
v_call: TRBV6-5
cdr3_aa: CASMKTSGTDEQYF
cdr3_nt: TGTGCCAGCATGAAGACTAGCGGGACCGACGAGCAGTACTTC

clone_size: -
j_call: TRBJ1-2
d_call: -
v_call: TRBV28
cdr3_aa: CASSSESPYGYTF
cdr3_nt: TGTGCCAGCAGTTCCGAAAGCCCCTATGGCTACACCTTC

clone_size: -
j_call: TRBJ2-1
d_call: TRBD1
v_call: TRBV7-9
cdr3_aa: CASSLEGTGRDEQFF
cdr3_nt: TGTGCCAGCAGCTTAGAGGGGACAGGGCGGGATGAGCAGTTCTTC

clone_size: -
j_call: TRBJ2-3
d_call: TRBD2
v_call: TRBV10-3
cdr3_aa: CAISESVASGGLTDTQYF
cdr3_nt: TGTGCCATCAGTGAGTCCGTTGCTAGCGGGGGTTTGACAGATACGCAGTATTTT

clone_size: -
j_call: TRBJ1-5
d_call: -
v_call: TRBV7-9
cdr3_aa: CASSSTSGQPQHF
cdr3_nt: TGTGCCAGCAGCTCGACAAGCGGTCAGCCCCAGCATTTT

clone_size: -
j_call: TRBJ2-7
d_call: -
v_call: TRBV5-1
cdr3_aa: CASSFEGPHYEQYF
cdr3_nt: TGCGCCAGCAGCTTTGAGGGCCCTCACTACGAGCAGTACTTC

clone_size: -
j_call: TRBJ2-7
d_call: TRBD1
v_call: TRBV5-6
cdr3_aa: CASSLGRTGPNF
cdr3_nt: TGTGCCAGCAGCTTGGGGAGGACAGGGCCGAACTTC

clone_size: -
j_call: TRBJ2-7
d_call: -
v_call: TRBV28
cdr3_aa: CASSLWGDEQYF
cdr3_nt: TGTGCCAGCAGTTTATGGGGCGACGAGCAGTACTTC

clone_size: -
j_call: TRBJ1-3
d_call: -
v_call: TRBV28
cdr3_aa: CASSPGSSGNTIYF
cdr3_nt: TGTGCCAGCAGTCCCGGGTCCTCTGGAAACACCATATATTTT

clone_size: -
j_call: TRBJ2-1
d_call: -
v_call: TRBV11-2
cdr3_aa: CASSLGATNEQFF
cdr3_nt: TGTGCCAGCAGCTTAGGGGCTACCAATGAGCAGTTCTTC

clone_size: -
j_call: TRBJ2-3
d_call: TRBD2
v_call: TRBV5-1
cdr3_aa: CASSRLGSGGASVDTQYF
cdr3_nt: TGCGCCAGCTCTCGTTTGGGTAGCGGGGGGGCAAGCGTAGATACGCAGTATTTT

clone_size: -
j_call: TRBJ1-3
d_call: -
v_call: TRBV7-6
cdr3_aa: CASSLGHGNTIYF
cdr3_nt: TGTGCCAGCAGCTTAGGGCACGGAAACACCATATATTTT

clone_size: few
j_call: TRBJ2-2
d_call: -
v_call: TRBV7-2
cdr3_aa: CASSTRDTGELFF
cdr3_nt: TGTGCCAGCAGCACCCGGGACACCGGGGAGCTGTTTTTT

clone_size: -
j_call: TRBJ1-2
d_call: -
v_call: TRBV28
cdr3_aa: CASTIFNSDYGYTF
cdr3_nt: TGTGCCAGCACTATATTTAACAGTGACTATGGCTACACCTTC

clone_size: -
j_call: TRBJ2-5
d_call: TRBD2
v_call: TRBV25-1
cdr3_aa: CASSEWRGAGETQYF
cdr3_nt: TGTGCCAGCAGTGAATGGCGGGGGGCAGGGGAGACCCAGTACTTC

clone_size: -
j_call: TRBJ2-7
d_call: TRBD2
v_call: TRBV28
cdr3_aa: CASSLGGGPIYEQYF
cdr3_nt: TGTGCCAGCAGTTTAGGGGGAGGGCCTATATACGAGCAGTACTTC

clone_size: -
j_call: TRBJ2-5
d_call: TRBD2
v_call: TRBV29-1
cdr3_aa: CSVLQAGGPLLTQYF
cdr3_nt: TGCAGCGTACTTCAAGCGGGAGGGCCTCTTCTGACCCAGTACTTC

clone_size: -
j_call: TRBJ2-3
d_call: -
v_call: TRBV7-3
cdr3_aa: CASSGAGTDTQYF
cdr3_nt: TGTGCCAGCAGCGGGGCTGGCACAGATACGCAGTATTTT

clone_size: -
j_call: TRBJ2-7
d_call: -
v_call: TRBV11-3
cdr3_aa: CASSDGFGSGGYEQYF
cdr3_nt: TGTGCCAGCAGCGACGGTTTCGGCTCGGGTGGCTACGAGCAGTACTTC

clone_size: few
j_call: TRBJ2-5
d_call: TRBD2
v_call: TRBV19
cdr3_aa: CASSSRTSGKETQYF
cdr3_nt: TGTGCCAGTAGTTCGCGGACTAGCGGGAAAGAGACCCAGTACTTC

clone_size: -
j_call: TRBJ2-7
d_call: -
v_call: TRBV30
cdr3_aa: CAWSPGSITYEQYF
cdr3_nt: TGTGCCTGGAGTCCCGGGAGTATCACCTACGAGCAGTACTTC

clone_size: -
j_call: TRBJ1-5
d_call: -
v_call: TRBV15
cdr3_aa: CATSRGRGGNQPQHF
cdr3_nt: TGTGCCACCAGCAGAGGTAGGGGTGGGAATCAGCCCCAGCATTTT

clone_size: -
j_call: TRBJ2-1
d_call: TRBD2
v_call: TRBV2
cdr3_aa: CASSGQRGGLNEQFF
cdr3_nt: TGTGCCAGCAGTGGACAGCGGGGGGGCCTTAATGAGCAGTTCTTC

clone_size: once
j_call: TRBJ2-7
d_call: -
v_call: TRBV9
cdr3_aa: CASSGDSSSYEQYF
cdr3_nt: TGTGCCAGCAGCGGGGACTCCAGCTCCTACGAGCAGTACTTC

clone_size: few
j_call: TRBJ2-1
d_call: -
v_call: TRBV2
cdr3_aa: CASTPSRTYNEQFF
cdr3_nt: TGTGCCAGCACCCCTAGCAGGACCTACAATGAGCAGTTCTTC

clone_size: -
j_call: TRBJ2-7
d_call: TRBD2
v_call: TRBV28
cdr3_aa: CASSLSGSSSYEQYF
cdr3_nt: TGTGCCAGCAGTCTCAGCGGGAGTTCTAGCTACGAGCAGTACTTC

clone_size: few
j_call: TRBJ2-2
d_call: -
v_call: TRBV5-1
cdr3_aa: CASSPEYGGVFGELFF
cdr3_nt: TGCGCCAGCAGCCCGGAATACGGGGGTGTTTTCGGGGAGCTGTTTTTT

clone_size: -
j_call: TRBJ2-5
d_call: TRBD2
v_call: TRBV30
cdr3_aa: CAWSVGLAGVETQYF
cdr3_nt: TGTGCCTGGAGTGTCGGACTAGCGGGAGTTGAGACCCAGTACTTC

clone_size: -
j_call: TRBJ2-2
d_call: -
v_call: TRBV14
cdr3_aa: CASSRVRDTGELFF
cdr3_nt: TGTGCCAGCAGCCGGGTCAGGGACACCGGGGAGCTGTTTTTT

clone_size: -
j_call: TRBJ2-5
d_call: TRBD1
v_call: TRBV4-2
cdr3_aa: CASSQQPGQGAIETQYF
cdr3_nt: TGTGCCAGCAGCCAACAGCCGGGACAGGGGGCAATTGAGACCCAGTACTTC

clone_size: once
j_call: TRBJ1-3
d_call: -
v_call: TRBV4-1
cdr3_aa: CASSQGRGTTSGNTIYF
cdr3_nt: TGCGCCAGCAGCCAAGGAAGGGGTACTACCTCTGGAAACACCATATATTTT

clone_size: once
j_call: TRBJ2-1
d_call: -
v_call: TRBV9
cdr3_aa: CASSVGQEQFF
cdr3_nt: TGTGCCAGCAGCGTTGGACAGGAGCAGTTCTTC

clone_size: -
j_call: TRBJ1-5
d_call: -
v_call: TRBV5-1
cdr3_aa: CASSYDGGRGQPQHF
cdr3_nt: TGCGCCAGCAGCTACGACGGGGGGCGAGGTCAGCCCCAGCATTTT

clone_size: -
j_call: TRBJ2-3
d_call: TRBD2
v_call: TRBV4-2
cdr3_aa: CASSQDRGTSGRLSTDTQYF
cdr3_nt: TGTGCCAGCAGCCAAGATAGGGGGACTAGCGGGAGGCTTAGCACAGATACGCAGTATTTT

clone_size: -
j_call: TRBJ2-7
d_call: -
v_call: TRBV2
cdr3_aa: CASSQVTYEQYF
cdr3_nt: TGTGCCAGCAGTCAGGTGACCTACGAGCAGTACTTC

clone_size: -
j_call: TRBJ1-2
d_call: -
v_call: TRBV2
cdr3_aa: CASSDAQISYGYTF
cdr3_nt: TGTGCCAGCAGTGACGCACAGATAAGCTATGGCTACACCTTC

clone_size: -
j_call: TRBJ1-5
d_call: -
v_call: TRBV2
cdr3_aa: CASSLSRANQPQHF
cdr3_nt: TGTGCCAGCAGTTTATCCAGGGCAAATCAGCCCCAGCATTTT

clone_size: -
j_call: TRBJ2-1
d_call: TRBD1
v_call: TRBV6-5
cdr3_aa: CASSTQGAGEQFF
cdr3_nt: TGTGCCAGCAGTACGCAGGGGGCGGGTGAGCAGTTCTTC

clone_size: -
j_call: TRBJ2-5
d_call: -
v_call: TRBV24-1
cdr3_aa: CATSDLGGRGETQYF
cdr3_nt: TGTGCCACCAGTGATTTGGGGGGCAGGGGAGAGACCCAGTACTTC